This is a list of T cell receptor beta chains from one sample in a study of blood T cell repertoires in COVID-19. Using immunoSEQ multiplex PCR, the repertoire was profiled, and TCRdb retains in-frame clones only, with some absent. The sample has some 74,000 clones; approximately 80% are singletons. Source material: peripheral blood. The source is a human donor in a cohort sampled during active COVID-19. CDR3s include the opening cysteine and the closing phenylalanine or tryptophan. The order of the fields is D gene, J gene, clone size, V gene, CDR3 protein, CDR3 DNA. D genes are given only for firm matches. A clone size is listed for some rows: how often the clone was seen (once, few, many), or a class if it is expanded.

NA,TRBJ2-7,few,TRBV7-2,CASSPTGGSYEQYF,TGTGCCAGCAGCCCGACAGGTGGATCCTACGAGCAGTACTTC
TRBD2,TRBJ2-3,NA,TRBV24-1,CATRTSGGGDTQYF,TGTGCCACCAGGACTAGCGGGGGCGGAGATACGCAGTATTTT
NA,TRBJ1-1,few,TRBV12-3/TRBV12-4,CASKPTNTEAFF,TGTGCCAGCAAACCTACGAACACTGAAGCTTTCTTT
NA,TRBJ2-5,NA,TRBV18,CASSPGLQETQYF,TGTGCCAGCTCACCTGGGCTTCAAGAGACCCAGTACTTC
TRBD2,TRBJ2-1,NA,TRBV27,CASSWLAGGEQFF,TGTGCCAGCAGTTGGCTAGCGGGGGGCGAGCAGTTCTTC
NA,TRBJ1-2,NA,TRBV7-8,CASSLGGRTTYTF,TGTGCCAGCAGCTTAGGGGGCAGGACGACCTACACCTTC
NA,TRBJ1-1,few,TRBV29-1,CSVSRAEAFF,TGCAGCGTTAGCAGGGCTGAAGCTTTCTTT
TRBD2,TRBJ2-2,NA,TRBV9,CASSLSGGTDTGELFF,TGTGCCAGCAGCCTTAGCGGGGGGACAGACACCGGGGAGCTGTTTTTT
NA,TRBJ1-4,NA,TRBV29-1,CSVEVGGINEKLFF,TGCAGCGTTGAAGTAGGGGGAATAAATGAAAAACTGTTTTTT
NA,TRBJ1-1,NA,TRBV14,CASSQDVQGLGAFF,TGTGCCAGCAGCCAAGATGTTCAGGGCTTGGGGGCTTTCTTT
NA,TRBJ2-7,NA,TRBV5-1,CASSQENAGSARPSYEQYF,TGCGCCAGCAGCCAAGAGAATGCGGGCTCGGCGCGCCCTTCCTACGAGCAGTACTTC
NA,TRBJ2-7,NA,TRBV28,CASSFARNMVSHEQYF,TGTGCCAGCAGTTTTGCCAGAAACATGGTTAGCCACGAGCAGTACTTC
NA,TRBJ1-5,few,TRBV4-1,CASSQSTQTGQHF,TGCGCCAGCAGCCAATCCACCCAGACAGGTCAGCATTTT
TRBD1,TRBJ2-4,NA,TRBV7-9,CASSSQTGSDIQYF,TGTGCCAGCAGCTCACAGACAGGGTCGGACATTCAGTACTTC
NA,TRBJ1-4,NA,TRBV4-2,CASSQGGRADEKLFF,TGTGCCAGCAGCCAAGGAGGCAGGGCGGACGAAAAACTGTTTTTT
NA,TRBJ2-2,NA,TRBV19,CASSTGTMNTGELFF,TGTGCCAGTAGTACCGGGACAATGAACACCGGGGAGCTGTTTTTT
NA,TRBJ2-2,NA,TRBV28,CASSFRGGSLTGELFF,TGTGCCAGCAGTTTTCGTGGGGGGAGTCTCACCGGGGAGCTGTTTTTT
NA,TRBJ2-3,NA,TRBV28,CASRQSAGTHTYTQYF,TGTGCCAGCAGGCAGTCCGCCGGGACTCACACATATACGCAGTATTTT
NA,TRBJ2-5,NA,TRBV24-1,CATSAQGEAWGTETQYF,TGTGCCACCAGTGCTCAGGGGGAGGCTTGGGGTACGGAGACCCAGTACTTC
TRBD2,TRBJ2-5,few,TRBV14,CASSQAGTSGETQYF,TGTGCCAGCAGCCAAGCCGGGACTAGCGGGGAGACCCAGTACTTC
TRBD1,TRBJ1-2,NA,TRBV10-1,CAIDRVYGYTF,TGCGCCATCGACAGGGTCTATGGCTACACCTTC
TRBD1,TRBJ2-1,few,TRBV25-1,CASSGQGSHEQFF,TGTGCCAGCAGCGGACAGGGGTCCCATGAGCAGTTCTTC
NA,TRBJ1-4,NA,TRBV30,CAWSVGVRKLFF,TGTGCCTGGAGTGTAGGGGTTCGAAAACTGTTTTTT
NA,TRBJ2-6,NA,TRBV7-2,CASSLVLSSGANVLTF,TGTGCCAGCAGCTTAGTCCTCTCCTCTGGGGCCAACGTCCTGACTTTC
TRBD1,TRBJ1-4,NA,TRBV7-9,CASRQAGTGGEKLFF,TGTGCCAGCAGGCAAGCCGGGACAGGGGGGGAAAAACTGTTTTTT
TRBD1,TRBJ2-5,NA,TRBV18,CASSARDRVQETQYF,TGTGCCAGCTCAGCCCGGGACAGGGTCCAAGAGACCCAGTACTTC
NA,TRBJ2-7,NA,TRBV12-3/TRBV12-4,CASSLTRGGEQYF,TGTGCCAGCAGTTTAACCAGGGGTGGAGAGCAGTACTTC
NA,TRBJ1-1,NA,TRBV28,CASSFGGFRFGTEAFF,TGTGCCAGCAGTTTTGGGGGGTTTCGGTTCGGCACTGAAGCTTTCTTT
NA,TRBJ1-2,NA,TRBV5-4,CASSRSTRTVRYGYTF,TGTGCCAGCAGCCGATCTACCCGGACAGTCCGCTATGGCTACACCTTC
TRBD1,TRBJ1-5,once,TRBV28,CASRPGGRSNQPQHF,TGTGCCAGCAGACCAGGGGGCAGAAGCAATCAGCCCCAGCATTTT
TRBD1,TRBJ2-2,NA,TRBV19,CASSLGQGYTGELFF,TGTGCCAGTAGCCTAGGACAGGGGTACACCGGGGAGCTGTTTTTT
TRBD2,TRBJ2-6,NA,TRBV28,CASAPTSAGANVLTF,TGTGCCAGCGCCCCGACTAGCGCTGGGGCCAACGTCCTGACTTTC
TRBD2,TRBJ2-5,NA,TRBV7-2,CASSLVIAGGGETQYF,TGTGCCAGCAGCTTAGTAATAGCGGGAGGGGGAGAGACCCAGTACTTC
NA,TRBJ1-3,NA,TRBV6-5,CASSQGRSSGNTIYF,TGTGCCAGCAGCCAGGGAAGGAGCTCTGGAAACACCATATATTTT
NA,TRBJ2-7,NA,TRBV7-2,CASSLIQGNEQYF,TGTGCCAGCAGCTTAATACAGGGCAACGAGCAGTACTTC
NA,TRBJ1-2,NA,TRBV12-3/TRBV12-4,CASSLTGRQGYTF,TGTGCCAGCAGTTTAACAGGAAGGCAAGGCTACACCTTC
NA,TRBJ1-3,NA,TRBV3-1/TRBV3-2,CASSPEAGVGNTIYF,TGTGCCAGCAGCCCCGAGGCAGGGGTAGGAAACACCATATATTTT
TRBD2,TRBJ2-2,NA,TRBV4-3,CASSQVGGIGAGELFF,TGCGCCAGCAGCCAAGTCGGGGGGATTGGCGCCGGGGAGCTGTTTTTT
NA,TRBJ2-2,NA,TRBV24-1,CATSVTGPRGIGELFF,TGTGCCACCAGTGTTACAGGGCCCAGGGGAATCGGGGAGCTGTTTTTT
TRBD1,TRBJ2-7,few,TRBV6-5,CASSRTGSYEQYF,TGTGCCAGCAGTAGGACAGGGTCATACGAGCAGTACTTC
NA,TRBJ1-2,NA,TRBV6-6,CASSYDQGYGYTF,TGTGCCAGCAGTTACGACCAGGGCTATGGCTACACCTTC
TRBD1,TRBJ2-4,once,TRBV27,CASRENRGRGNIQYF,TGTGCCAGCCGGGAGAACAGGGGGCGTGGAAACATTCAGTACTTC
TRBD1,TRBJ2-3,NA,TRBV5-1,CASSLVGTGPTRSTDTQYF,TGCGCCAGCAGCTTGGTAGGGACAGGGCCCACCCGTTCGACAGATACGCAGTATTTT
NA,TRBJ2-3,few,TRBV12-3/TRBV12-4,CASWRYGTQYF,TGTGCCAGCTGGAGATATGGTACGCAGTATTTT
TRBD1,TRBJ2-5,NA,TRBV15,CATSSGQGETQYF,TGTGCCACCAGCAGTGGACAGGGAGAGACCCAGTACTTC
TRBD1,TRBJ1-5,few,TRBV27,CASRPWDSLTGPQHF,TGTGCCAGCAGGCCCTGGGACAGCTTAACGGGGCCCCAGCATTTT
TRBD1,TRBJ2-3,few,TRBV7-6,CASSKRQGSNTDTQYF,TGTGCCAGCAGCAAGAGACAGGGGTCCAACACAGATACGCAGTATTTT
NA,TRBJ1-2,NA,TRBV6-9,CASSYPGYGYTF,TGTGCCAGCAGTTATCCAGGGTATGGCTACACCTTC
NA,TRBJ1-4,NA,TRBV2,CASRTMAEKLFF,TGTGCCAGCAGGACAATGGCAGAAAAACTGTTTTTT
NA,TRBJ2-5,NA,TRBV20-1,CSARTGETQYF,TGCAGTGCTAGAACGGGAGAGACCCAGTACTTC
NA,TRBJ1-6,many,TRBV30,CAWSKGGEYSPLHF,TGTGCCTGGAGCAAAGGAGGGGAATATTCACCCCTCCACTTT
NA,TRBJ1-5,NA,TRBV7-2,CASSYREGQPQHF,TGTGCCAGCAGCTACAGGGAGGGTCAGCCCCAGCATTTT
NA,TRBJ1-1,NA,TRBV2,CASSPYLEAFF,TGTGCCAGCAGCCCGTATTTGGAAGCTTTCTTT
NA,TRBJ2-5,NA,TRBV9,CASSVAGGLGATQYF,TGTGCCAGCAGCGTAGCGGGGGGCCTTGGAGCGACCCAGTACTTC
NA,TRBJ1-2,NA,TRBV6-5,CASSWAGRGDYGYTF,TGTGCCAGCAGTTGGGCCGGGAGGGGCGACTATGGCTACACCTTC
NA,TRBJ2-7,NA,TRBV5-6,CASSQEGYEQYF,TGTGCCAGCAGCCAGGAGGGATACGAGCAGTACTTC
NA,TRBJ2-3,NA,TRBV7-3,CASSPRGTDTQYF,TGTGCCAGCTCTCCCCGGGGGACAGATACGCAGTATTTT
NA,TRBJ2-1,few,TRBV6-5,CASSMGPVNEQFF,TGTGCCAGTTCTATGGGCCCGGTCAATGAGCAGTTCTTC
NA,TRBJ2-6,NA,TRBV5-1,CASSPSQGSGANVLTF,TGCGCCAGCAGTCCCTCTCAGGGATCTGGGGCCAACGTCCTGACTTTC
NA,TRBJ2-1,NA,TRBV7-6,CASSLGASDSYNEQFF,TGTGCCAGCAGCTTAGGAGCTAGCGACTCCTACAATGAGCAGTTCTTC